This TCR beta chain was recovered during a study of blood T cell repertoires in COVID-19. Overall study: The origin of the acute and convalescent COVID-19 samples was the United States, Italy and Spain.

The protocol was immunoSEQ multiplex PCR, while the TCRdb copy is restricted to in-frame clones and leaves out a portion. The sample has just under 85,000 clones, around four fifths seen once. Sequencing was done on a sample of peripheral blood. This clonotype originated in a woman aged 55-70 years with acute or convalescent COVID-19.

The CDR3 here is CASSSQSITEAFF. The CDR3 DNA reads as TGTGCCAGCAGTTCACAGAGCATCACTGAAGCTTTCTTT. The chain has TRBV27 and TRBJ1-1; D unresolved. The V gene's germline CDR1 is MNHEY and CDR2 SMNVEV (reference sequence). This CDR3 has 13 amino acids. V lost 4 bases to trimming and J lost 4 bases, with 10 bases between them.